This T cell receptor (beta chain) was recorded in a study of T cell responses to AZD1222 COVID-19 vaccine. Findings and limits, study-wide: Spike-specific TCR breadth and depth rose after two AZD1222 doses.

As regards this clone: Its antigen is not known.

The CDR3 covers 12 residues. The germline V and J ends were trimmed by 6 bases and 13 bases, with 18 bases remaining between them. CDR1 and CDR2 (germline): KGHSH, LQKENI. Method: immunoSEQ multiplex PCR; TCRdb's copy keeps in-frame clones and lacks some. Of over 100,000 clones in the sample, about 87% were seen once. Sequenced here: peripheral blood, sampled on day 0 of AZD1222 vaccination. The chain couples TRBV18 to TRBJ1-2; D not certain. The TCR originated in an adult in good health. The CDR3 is CASSPQPFVSTF. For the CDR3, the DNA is TGTGCCAGCTCTCCCCAACCGTTCGTATCCACCTTC.